These 27 T cell receptor beta chains originate from one sample sequenced in a study of CD8 T cells in Susac syndrome. The authors reverse transcribed roughly 0.5 to 1 ug RNA with random hexamers. One entry per CDR3 protein results from TCRdb running MiXCR on the immunoSEQ multiplex PCR reads. The data show tens of thousands of distinct CDR3 sequences, 80% to 95% seen once. Specimen: CD8+ T cells from PBMCs. These receptors were collected from a human donor in good health.

This chain links TRBV4-1 with TRBJ2-1; D is undetermined. The CDR3 is 12 residues long. V was cut by 2 bases and J by 8 bases, with 7 bases left in between. Germline CDR1 MGHRA, CDR2 YSYEKL. The CDR3 sequence: CASSQNPDEQFF. The CDR3 DNA follows: TGCGCCAGCAGCCAAAACCCGGATGAGCAGTTCTTC.

The chain is built from TRBV13 and TRBJ2-7; D possibly corresponds to TRBD2 (6 bases). From germline, CDR1 is PRHDT and CDR2 FYEKMQ (reference sequence). CDR3 size: 14 residues. Between the trimmed V and J ends, which lost 1 base and 5 bases, there was a span of 12 bases. The CDR3 here is CASSLEPGDDEQYF. The CDR3 coding sequence is TGTGCCAGCAGCTTAGAACCGGGAGACGACGAGCAGTACTTC. The complete variable domain, with remaining parts taken from reference TRBV13 and TRBJ2-7, reads AAGVIQSPRHLIKEKRETATLKCYPIPRHDTVYWYQQGPGQDPQFLISFYEKMQSDKGSIPDRFSAQQFSDYHSELNMSSLELGDSALYFCASSLEPGDDEQYFGPGTRLTVT.

The chain links TRBV19 to TRBJ1-1, with 7 bases fitting TRBD1. Germline V gene lookup returns CDR1 LNHDA and CDR2 SQIVND (reference sequence). The CDR3 loop spans 15 amino acids. V was clipped by 5 bases and J by 5 bases; unmatched bases: 11. The CDR3, as DNA: TGTGCCAGTAGTGCGTCCCGACAGGGTGAAACTGAAGCTTTCTTT. Translating it yields CASSASRQGETEAFF.

The rearrangement joins TRBV5-4 to TRBJ2-2, with D unclear. The germline V gene encodes CDR1 SGHNT and CDR2 YYREEE (reference sequence). Trimming left V 3 bases short and J 4 bases short, with 16 bases between. The CDR3 is 16 residues long. Written as DNA, the CDR3 is TGTGCCAGCAGCTCATGGGGTGACTCGATCACCGGGGAGCTGTTTTTT. Translated, it gives CASSSWGDSITGELFF. The full variable domain, in which reference TRBV5-4 and TRBJ2-2 provide the parts outside the CDR3, is ETGVTQSPTHLIKTRGQQVTLRCSSQSGHNTVSWYQQALGQGPQFIFQYYREEENGRGNFPPRFSGLQFPNYSSELNVNALELDDSALYLCASSSWGDSITGELFFGEGSRLTVL.

This chain connects TRBV28 to TRBJ2-1; 11 positions match TRBD2. CDR1 is MDHEN, CDR2 SYDVKM, per germline. V lost 5 bases, J lost 7 bases, and 7 bases stayed unmatched. This CDR3 has 15 amino acids. The CDR3 region is CASSVLAGVRNEQFF. The CDR3 bases are TGTGCCAGCAGTGTACTAGCGGGAGTTAGAAATGAGCAGTTCTTC.

The chain joins TRBV15 to TRBJ1-4; unclear D gene. Trimming pared 6 bases from V and 0 bases from J, leaving 11 bases between. The CDR3 has 15 residues. The germline V gene has CDR1 LNHNV and CDR2 YYDKDF (reference sequence). The CDR3 reads CATRVSFATNEKLFF. Here the CDR3 DNA reads TGTGCCACCAGGGTCAGTTTCGCAACTAATGAAAAACTGTTTTTT.

J is TRBJ1-2 and V is TRBV6-1; TRBD1 matches 7 bases. Germline CDR1 and CDR2: MNHNS and SASEGT. The CDR3 consists of 14 residues. The ends lost 5 bases at V and 4 bases at J; junction bases unmatched: 7. The CDR3 region is CASSSQTGLYGYTF. The CDR3 bases are TGTGCCAGCAGTTCCCAGACAGGGCTCTATGGCTACACCTTC.

The rearrangement joins TRBV24-1 to TRBJ2-1; TRBD2 matches at 8 bases. V gave up 5 bases and J gave up 4 bases; unmatched junction bases: 12. The length of the CDR3 is 17 residues. Germline values: CDR1 KGHDR, CDR2 SFDVKD. The CDR3 loop is CATSAPGGAKVYNEQFF. DNA for the CDR3: TGTGCCACCAGTGCCCCGGGGGGGGCGAAGGTGTACAATGAGCAGTTCTTC.

This rearrangement joins TRBV7-2 to TRBJ2-1; 11 bases map to TRBD2. This CDR3 is built from 14 residues. Trimming at V came to 5 bases and at J to 4 bases, leaving 1 base not matched to a gene. Looked up from germline, CDR1 is SGHTA and CDR2 is FQGNSA. CDR3 DNA sequence: TGTGCCAGCAGCCGGACTAGCGGGTACAATGAGCAGTTCTTC. Translating gives CASSRTSGYNEQFF.

The J gene is TRBJ2-1, the V gene TRBV3-1; 14 bases line up with TRBD2. Germline V gene lookup returns CDR1 LGHDT and CDR2 YNNKEL (reference sequence). The CDR3 extends over 14 amino acids. V gave up 4 bases and J gave up 9 bases; unmatched junction bases: 2. In nucleotides, the CDR3 is TGTGCCAGCAGCCCGACTAGCGGGAGGGGTGAGCAGTTCTTC. Its protein product is CASSPTSGRGEQFF.

This chain joins TRBV4-2 and TRBJ1-1; D unclear. Trimming took 1 base from V and 7 from J, leaving 7 bases between them. The CDR3 sequence is 12 residues long. Germline CDR1 LGHNA, CDR2 YNFKEQ. This CDR3 reads CASSQGYSEAFF. DNA for the CDR3: TGTGCCAGCAGCCAAGGGTATAGTGAAGCTTTCTTT.

This sequence joins TRBV4-2 and TRBJ2-1, with 8 bases fitting TRBD2. V was clipped by 2 bases and J by 10 bases; unmatched bases: 10. The CDR3 covers 15 residues. Looked up from germline, CDR1 is LGHNA and CDR2 is YNFKEQ. CDR3 sequence: CASSQTPGLGFEQFF. For the CDR3, the DNA is TGTGCCAGCAGCCAAACTCCGGGACTAGGATTCGAGCAGTTCTTC.

V is TRBV7-9 and J is TRBJ2-1; 10 bases align to TRBD2. CDR3 size: 15 residues. Germline CDR1 SEHNR, CDR2 FQNEAQ (reference sequence). The ends lost 6 bases at V and 1 base at J; junction bases unmatched: 3. Here the CDR3 DNA reads TGTGCCAGCAGAAGTAGCGGGAGGTCCTACAATGAGCAGTTCTTC. It specifies CASRSSGRSYNEQFF.

The rearrangement links TRBV13 to TRBJ2-1; 10 bases line up with TRBD2. Germline V lookup: CDR1 PRHDT, CDR2 FYEKMQ (reference sequence). This CDR3 comprises 14 residues. With V trimmed by 6 bases and J by 1 base, 0 bases remained unmatched. The CDR3 DNA reads TGTGCCAGCAGTAGCGGGAGGTCCTACAATGAGCAGTTCTTC. Its protein is CASSSGRSYNEQFF.

This chain joins TRBV11-2 and TRBJ1-6; D ambiguous. Germline CDR1 reads SGHAT; CDR2 reads FQNNGV. V dropped 5 bases and J dropped 5 bases, with 13 bases sitting between them. This CDR3 spans 15 amino acids. CDR3 nucleotide sequence: TGTGCCAGCAGCCAGGCTGGCTGGCATAATTCACCCCTCCACTTT. Its protein is CASSQAGWHNSPLHF.

This clonotype showed up just once. J is TRBJ2-5 and V is TRBV3-1; D remains unclear. The CDR3 covers 16 residues. CDR1 is LGHDT and CDR2 is YNNKEL in the germline V gene (reference sequence). V was clipped by 0 bases and J by 0 bases, with 11 bases between them. For the CDR3, the DNA is TGTGCCAGCAGCCAAGAACACCGTCCTAACCAAGAGACCCAGTACTTC. Translating it yields CASSQEHRPNQETQYF.

The chain has TRBV19 and TRBJ1-2; 11 bases agree with TRBD1. Looked up from germline, CDR1 is LNHDA and CDR2 is SQIVND (reference sequence). V lost 9 bases, J lost 5 bases, and 11 bases stayed unmatched. This CDR3 is built from 15 residues. CDR3 DNA sequence: TGTGCCAGCCGGAGTATCGGACAGGGGGCGTATGGCTACACCTTC. Protein product: CASRSIGQGAYGYTF.

The chain combines TRBV13 with TRBJ2-7; TRBD2 matches at 15 bases. The CDR3 is made up of 14 amino acids. With 5 bases clipped from V and 6 bases from J, the junction kept 2 bases outside the gene matches. Germline V gene sequence: CDR1 PRHDT, CDR2 FYEKMQ (reference sequence). The DNA for the CDR3 is TGTGCCAGCAGCACGGGACTAGCGGGAGGCGAGCAGTACTTC. Its translation is CASSTGLAGGEQYF. Using reference TRBV13 and TRBJ2-7 for the parts outside the CDR3, the full variable domain is AAGVIQSPRHLIKEKRETATLKCYPIPRHDTVYWYQQGPGQDPQFLISFYEKMQSDKGSIPDRFSAQQFSDYHSELNMSSLELGDSALYFCASSTGLAGGEQYFGPGTRLTVT.

V usage is TRBV19 and J usage is TRBJ1-5, with a weak D call TRBD1 (6 bases). Trimming shortened V by 5 bases and J by 6 bases, and 17 bases separated the two germline ends. Germline CDR1 is LNHDA and CDR2 is SQIVND (reference sequence). The CDR3 consists of 15 residues. The CDR3 DNA reads TGTGCCAGTAGTGCTGGGACATCCCTCTCTCAGCCCCAGCATTTT. Translated, it gives CASSAGTSLSQPQHF.

This chain links TRBV5-4 with TRBJ1-4; maybe TRBD1 (6 bases). The CDR3 has 14 residues. The V gene's germline CDR1 is SGHNT and CDR2 YYREEE (reference sequence). The V end was cut by 3 bases, the J end by 7 bases, with 13 bases between. CDR3 in DNA: TGTGCCAGCAGCTGGGGGGGGCAAATTGAAAAACTGTTTTTT. It encodes CASSWGGQIEKLFF.

The chain recombines TRBV20-1 with TRBJ2-3; D might be TRBD2 (6 bases). There are 13 residues in the CDR3. Germline CDR1 DFQATT, CDR2 SNEGSKA (reference sequence). The CDR3 DNA follows: TGCAGCGTGGGCGGGGCTAGCACAGATACGCAGTATTTT. Its translation is CSVGGASTDTQYF.

The rearrangement joins TRBV16 to TRBJ2-3; D gene unclear. The V end was cut by 0 bases, the J end by 4 bases, with 2 bases between. The germline gives CDR1 KGHSY, CDR2 FQNENV. The CDR3 is 12 residues long. The CDR3 is CASSQSPDTQYF. CDR3 nucleotides: TGTGCCAGCAGCCAATCCCCAGATACGCAGTATTTT. The variable domain in full, completed from reference TRBV16 and TRBJ2-3, reads GEEVAQTPKHLVRGEGQKAKLYCAPIKGHSYVFWYQQVLKNEFKFLISFQNENVFDETGMPKERFSAKCLPNSPCSLEIQATKLEDSAVYFCASSQSPDTQYFGPGTRLTVL.

This clonotype was counted a single time. The chain uses TRBV27 and TRBJ2-1; D unclear. Germline V lookup: CDR1 MNHEY, CDR2 SMNVEV (reference sequence). The CDR3 is 12 residues long. Trimming left V 3 bases short and J 10 bases short, with 10 bases between. DNA of the CDR3: TGTGCCAGCAGTTTTGCCAGTGGGGAGCAGTTCTTC. This codes for CASSFASGEQFF.

The chain employs TRBV7-6 and TRBJ2-1, with D perhaps TRBD2 (6 bases). V lost 1 base and J 4 bases, leaving 11 bases between the germline ends. CDR1 SGHVS and CDR2 FNYEAQ come from the germline V gene. The length of the CDR3 is 15 residues. This chain's CDR3 is CASSLGKGLYNEQFF. The CDR3, as DNA: TGTGCCAGCAGCTTAGGGAAGGGACTTTACAATGAGCAGTTCTTC. The full variable domain, with the rest looked up from reference TRBV7-6 and TRBJ2-1, is GAGVSQSPRYKVTKRGQDVALRCDPISGHVSLYWYRQALGQGPEFLTYFNYEAQQDKSGLPNDRFSAERPEGSISTLTIQRTEQRDSAMYRCASSLGKGLYNEQFFGPGTRLTVL.

This clonotype was seen a single time. This sequence joins TRBV4-1 and TRBJ2-1, with 10 bases aligning to TRBD2. The CDR3 runs 17 residues. With V trimmed by 0 bases and J by 7 bases, 9 bases remained unmatched. Germline V gene data show CDR1 as MGHRA and CDR2 as YSYEKL. CDR3 sequence reads: CASSQDSALAGENEQFF. In nucleotides, the CDR3 is TGCGCCAGCAGCCAAGATAGTGCCCTAGCGGGAGAGAATGAGCAGTTCTTC.

J is TRBJ2-1 and V is TRBV29-1; 7 nucleotides align to TRBD2. The CDR3 length is 13 residues. V was clipped by 7 bases and J by 1 base; unmatched bases: 4. Looked up from germline, CDR1 is SQVTM and CDR2 is ANQGSEA. The CDR3 is CSDGGGSYNEQFF. The DNA for the CDR3 is TGCAGCGACGGCGGGGGATCCTACAATGAGCAGTTCTTC.

This clonotype was detected once. The chain uses TRBV18 and TRBJ1-4, with a tentative D call TRBD1 (6 bases). With 4 bases removed from V and 3 bases from J, the gap between germline ends came to 12 bases. Germline-derived CDR1 and CDR2 are KGHSH and LQKENI. The CDR3 has 15 amino acids. In DNA form, the CDR3 reads TGTGCCAGCTCACTCCGGGACATTTCTAATGAAAAACTGTTTTTT. Translation: CASSLRDISNEKLFF.